This T cell receptor beta chain appears in the sequencing data of a study of cytomegalovirus exposure and HLA in healthy donors. Whole-study results and caveats: Per a prior analysis, the majority of TCR beta V segments were productive roughly 90% or roughly 30% of the time. The analysis excluded some indistinguishable V segments, including TRBV6-2 and TRBV6-3.

A note on this clone: Its antigen is undetermined.

The CDR3 contains 16 residues. J was trimmed by 0 bases and V by 1 base; bases with no gene match: 4. Per germline, CDR1 LGHNA and CDR2 YSLEER. In the PCR, 60 Vbeta and 13 Jbeta primers were used. The method was immunoSEQ multiplex PCR; TCRdb's version includes in-frame clones alone and lacks a portion of them. The sample shows over 70,000 clones, 55% to 70% of them seen only once. This TCR derives from a woman aged 50 to 60 in good health and CMV-seropositive. The sequencing sample was made of PBMCs. V gene TRBV4-3 combines with J gene TRBJ2-7, with 9 bases identical to TRBD2. The CDR3 is CASSQGVAGDSYEQYF. The CDR3 DNA reads TGCGCCAGCAGCCAAGGGGTAGCGGGGGACTCCTACGAGCAGTACTTC.